Listed below are T cell receptor beta chains from one sample, sequenced in a study of STAT5B mutations in CD4+ large granular lymphocyte leukemia. This table comes from immunoSEQ multiplex PCR, and its TCRdb copy is limited to in-frame clones, with some not included. Here the sample spans tens of thousands of clones, about 80% being singletons. Input material: CD4+ T cells from blood buffy coats. The receptors originated from a human donor in good health. Both conserved end residues are part of each CDR3. A D gene is named only where the DNA matches it firmly. Only some rows state a clone size, as once, few, many or a class for expanded clones.

len	abundance	d_gene	v_gene	j_gene	CDR3aa	CDR3nt
16	-	TRBD1	TRBV5-4	TRBJ2-4	CASSGQGLGAKNIQYF	TGTGCCAGCAGCGGACAGGGTTTAGGAGCCAAAAACATTCAGTACTTC
15	-	TRBD1	TRBV7-3	TRBJ1-6	CASSLGQGAGSPLHF	TGTGCCAGCAGCTTAGGGCAGGGGGCGGGTTCACCCCTCCACTTT
15	-	-	TRBV4-2	TRBJ1-2	CASSPEVRSDYGYTF	TGTGCCAGCAGCCCCGAAGTGCGTAGTGACTATGGCTACACCTTC
13	-	TRBD1	TRBV10-3	TRBJ1-4	CAIRSGGDEKLFF	TGTGCCATCAGATCAGGGGGAGATGAAAAACTGTTTTTT
11	-	-	TRBV6-5	TRBJ2-5	CASSTQETQYF	TGTGCCAGCAGTACGCAAGAGACCCAGTACTTC
16	few	TRBD2	TRBV28	TRBJ2-7	CASSALRGRGEYEQYF	TGTGCCAGCAGTGCCCTCCGGGGGCGGGGGGAATACGAGCAGTACTTC
10	few	-	TRBV29-1	TRBJ1-1	CSVGDTEAFF	TGCAGCGTAGGGGACACTGAAGCTTTCTTT
12	-	-	TRBV27	TRBJ1-5	CASSGSNQPQHF	TGTGCCAGCAGTGGTAGCAATCAGCCCCAGCATTTT
16	-	TRBD2	TRBV2	TRBJ2-3	CASSEWGGRVTDTQYF	TGTGCCAGCAGTGAATGGGGGGGTCGAGTCACAGATACGCAGTATTTT
14	-	-	TRBV14	TRBJ2-7	CASSQGLRNYEQYF	TGTGCCAGCAGCCAAGGATTACGGAACTACGAGCAGTACTTC
13	-	TRBD2	TRBV5-1	TRBJ2-3	CASSGLNTDTQYF	TGCGCCAGCTCGGGACTAAACACAGATACGCAGTATTTT
11	-	-	TRBV6-5	TRBJ2-5	CASSLRERRYF	TGTGCCAGCAGCCTCCGGGAACGAAGGTACTTC
18	-	TRBD2	TRBV6-1	TRBJ2-3	CASSEARLAGRFTDTQYF	TGTGCCAGCAGTGAAGCGCGGCTAGCGGGACGATTCACAGATACGCAGTATTTT
14	-	TRBD2	TRBV10-3	TRBJ2-2	CATSGSESTGELFF	TGTGCCACGAGCGGGAGTGAGAGCACCGGGGAGCTGTTTTTT
15	-	TRBD2	TRBV11-1	TRBJ2-2	CASSFSGSNTGELFF	TGTGCCAGCAGCTTTAGCGGGTCCAACACCGGGGAGCTGTTTTTT
15	once	-	TRBV5-1	TRBJ2-1	CASTLAGGTGGEQFF	TGCGCCAGCACCTTAGCGGGAGGGACAGGGGGTGAGCAGTTCTTC
16	few	-	TRBV7-6	TRBJ1-6	CASSLLSGQGYSPLHF	TGTGCCAGCAGCTTACTCTCGGGGCAGGGATATTCACCCCTCCACTTT
13	-	-	TRBV6-5	TRBJ2-5	CASSWGIQETQYF	TGTGCCAGCAGTTGGGGGATCCAAGAGACCCAGTACTTC
15	-	-	TRBV19	TRBJ1-4	CASSIQAVLSEKLFF	TGTGCCAGTAGTATTCAGGCAGTCCTCTCTGAAAAACTGTTTTTT
14	-	-	TRBV5-1	TRBJ1-2	CASSLERVNYGYTF	TGCGCCAGCAGCTTAGAGAGAGTTAACTATGGCTACACCTTC
14	-	-	TRBV6-1	TRBJ1-1	CASRVSMGNTEAFF	TGTGCCAGCAGGGTATCTATGGGGAACACTGAAGCTTTCTTT
15	-	TRBD1	TRBV7-9	TRBJ1-3	CASSSDRVGGNTIYF	TGTGCCAGCAGCTCGGACAGGGTGGGTGGAAACACCATATATTTT
16	few	TRBD1	TRBV6-5	TRBJ1-6	CASSFDGTGHPSPLHF	TGTGCCAGCAGTTTCGACGGGACAGGGCATCCTTCACCCCTCCACTTT
12	-	-	TRBV5-1	TRBJ1-4	CASSSTGEKLFF	TGCGCCAGCAGCTCGACAGGTGAAAAACTGTTTTTT
15	-	-	TRBV7-3	TRBJ2-2	CASSLIGQTTGELFF	TGTGCCAGCAGCTTAATCGGCCAGACGACCGGGGAGCTGTTTTTT
16	-	TRBD2	TRBV6-1	TRBJ2-6	CASSETGGTGANVLTF	TGTGCCAGCAGTGAAACGGGGGGAACTGGGGCCAACGTCCTGACTTTC
15	-	TRBD1	TRBV5-1	TRBJ1-5	CASSWGQGDNQPQHF	TGCGCCAGCAGCTGGGGACAGGGCGACAATCAGCCCCAGCATTTT
15	-	-	TRBV10-2	TRBJ2-7	CASSESDSVVYEQYF	TGCGCCAGCAGTGAGTCGGATAGCGTGGTCTACGAGCAGTACTTC
14	-	-	TRBV27	TRBJ1-2	CASSFNNRESGYTF	TGTGCCAGCAGCTTTAACAACAGAGAGTCTGGCTACACCTTC
13	-	-	TRBV30	TRBJ1-1	CAWSVRLNTEAFF	TGTGCCTGGAGTGTACGACTGAACACTGAAGCTTTCTTT
14	-	-	TRBV5-4	TRBJ2-5	CASSVGRGQETQYF	TGTGCCAGCAGCGTAGGAAGGGGACAAGAGACCCAGTACTTC
14	once	-	TRBV19	TRBJ1-1	CASSIFGGDTEAFF	TGTGCCAGTAGTATTTTCGGGGGAGACACTGAAGCTTTCTTT
13	-	-	TRBV9	TRBJ2-5	CASSVLQGETQYF	TGTGCCAGCAGCGTACTGCAGGGAGAGACCCAGTACTTC
15	-	TRBD1	TRBV30	TRBJ1-5	CAWSVLLGGDQPQHF	TGTGCCTGGAGTGTACTTTTAGGGGGCGATCAGCCCCAGCATTTT
18	-	TRBD1	TRBV27	TRBJ1-5	CASSSSYRTGLSNQPQHF	TGTGCCAGCAGTTCATCTTACCGGACAGGGCTTAGCAATCAGCCCCAGCATTTT
15	-	TRBD1	TRBV9	TRBJ1-3	CASSLSGTAGNTIYF	TGTGCCAGCAGTCTGAGTGGGACAGCCGGAAACACCATATATTTT
14	-	-	TRBV18	TRBJ1-1	CASSPDRLNTEAFF	TGTGCCAGCTCACCGGACAGACTGAACACTGAAGCTTTCTTT
14	once	TRBD2	TRBV7-3	TRBJ2-3	CASSYGLAGDTQYF	TGTGCCAGCAGCTACGGACTAGCTGGAGATACGCAGTATTTT
18	once	TRBD2	TRBV5-6	TRBJ2-2	CASSFLTSGGPATGELFF	TGTGCCAGCAGCTTCCTGACTAGCGGGGGGCCGGCCACCGGGGAGCTGTTTTTT
15	-	TRBD2	TRBV11-2	TRBJ2-2	CASSLEGRVGGELFF	TGTGCCAGCAGCTTAGAAGGGAGGGTCGGCGGGGAGCTGTTTTTT
15	-	TRBD1	TRBV9	TRBJ2-5	CASSADRGQGETQYF	TGTGCCAGCAGCGCGGACAGGGGGCAGGGGGAGACCCAGTACTTC
16	-	-	TRBV5-6	TRBJ1-2	CASSPSRGKGYYGYTF	TGTGCCAGCAGCCCTAGTAGGGGGAAGGGCTATTATGGCTACACCTTC
15	-	-	TRBV2	TRBJ2-3	CASSVRSSGTDTQYF	TGTGCCAGCAGTGTTAGGAGTTCGGGCACAGATACGCAGTATTTT
16	-	TRBD2	TRBV9	TRBJ2-1	CASSVGTSGRADEQFF	TGTGCCAGCAGCGTAGGGACTAGCGGGAGGGCCGATGAGCAGTTCTTC
15	-	-	TRBV13	TRBJ2-7	CASSRPAGSSYEQYF	TGTGCCAGCAGCCGCCCTGCAGGGAGCTCCTACGAGCAGTACTTC
14	few	TRBD1	TRBV7-8	TRBJ1-1	CASSLGQGSTEAFF	TGTGCCAGCAGCTTAGGACAGGGGAGCACTGAAGCTTTCTTT
20	-	-	TRBV5-4	TRBJ2-7	CASSSPSMTEWVETSYEQYF	TGTGCCAGCAGCTCTCCCTCGATGACAGAGTGGGTTGAGACCTCCTACGAGCAGTACTTC
15	-	TRBD1	TRBV7-9	TRBJ1-4	CASSPADRGPEKLFF	TGTGCCAGCAGTCCGGCGGACAGGGGGCCTGAAAAACTGTTTTTT
14	-	TRBD1	TRBV19	TRBJ2-1	CASSIKNPGGEQFF	TGTGCCAGTAGTATTAAAAATCCAGGGGGTGAGCAGTTCTTC
15	-	-	TRBV18	TRBJ1-5	CASSETGYSNQPQHF	TGTGCCAGCTCTGAGACGGGTTATAGCAATCAGCCCCAGCATTTT
14	-	-	TRBV11-1	TRBJ2-6	CASSFQTGANVLTF	TGTGCCAGCAGCTTTCAAACTGGGGCCAACGTCCTGACTTTC
15	-	TRBD1	TRBV5-6	TRBJ1-2	CASSSSGQGNYGYTF	TGTGCCAGCAGCTCCTCGGGACAGGGCAACTATGGCTACACCTTC
15	-	-	TRBV5-4	TRBJ2-1	CASNAGTLSYNEQFF	TGTGCCAGCAACGCCGGGACGCTGTCCTACAATGAGCAGTTCTTC
16	-	-	TRBV4-2	TRBJ2-3	CASSQERASGTDTQYF	TGTGCCAGCAGCCAAGAGAGGGCGTCTGGCACAGATACGCAGTATTTT
16	-	-	TRBV7-8	TRBJ1-4	CASSLDLGRGTEKLFF	TGTGCCAGCAGCTTAGATTTGGGCAGGGGAACTGAAAAACTGTTTTTT